Below, 27 T cell receptor beta chains from the same sample are listed, as sequenced in a study of T cell responses to AZD1222 COVID-19 vaccine (dated by TCRdb to the early 2020s). Libraries were built with the immunoSEQ multiplex PCR assay. Held by TCRdb, this immuneACCESS table contains in-frame sequences only and omits some clones. Under half of the omission traces to an unresolved V gene where checked; the cause of the rest is unknown. In all, the sample holds 150,000 or so clones, and about 94% of those were seen once. About 3.7% of the sample comes from the top ten. The time point label on this specimen signifies: baseline before first vaccination. Sequences were derived from peripheral blood, sampled on day 0 of AZD1222 vaccination. These receptors all come from an adult in good health.

V gene TRBV6-2 or TRBV6-3 combines with J gene TRBJ1-5, with D possibly being TRBD1 (5 bases). The germline V and J ends were trimmed by 3 bases and 2 bases, with 8 bases remaining between them. The germline V gene has CDR1 MNHEY and CDR2 SVGEGT. This CDR3 has 14 amino acids. The CDR3 sequence: CASSYFRGNQPQHF. The CDR3 DNA reads as TGTGCCAGCAGTTATTTCAGGGGCAATCAGCCCCAGCATTTT.

CDR3: CSVEPRLVDTQYF. The DNA of the CDR3 is TGCAGCGTTGAACCCCGACTAGTGGATACGCAGTATTTT. The chain carries TRBV29-1 and TRBJ2-3; maybe TRBD2 (6 bases). Germline V CDR1 and CDR2: SQVTM, ANQGSEA. V was shortened by 2 bases and J by 6 bases, with 12 bases between the two germline ends. The CDR3 runs 13 residues.

The genes are TRBV2 and TRBJ1-1, with TRBD1 as a possible D gene (5 bases). Looked up from germline, CDR1 is SNHLY and CDR2 is FYNNEI. The CDR3 length is 14 residues. The V end was cut by 6 bases, the J end by 1 base, with 12 bases between. CDR3 in DNA: TGTGCCAGCAGCTACCGGGACCAGAACACTGAAGCTTTCTTT. Translation: CASSYRDQNTEAFF.

The chain has TRBV4-3 and TRBJ1-4; D gene uncertain. Per germline, CDR1 LGHNA and CDR2 YSLEER. Trimming stripped 0 bases from V and 3 bases from J, with 11 bases between. CDR3 length equals 16 residues. CDR3 sequence (DNA): TGCGCCAGCAGCCAAGACCCGAGGCTCGCTAATGAAAAACTGTTTTTT. Protein product: CASSQDPRLANEKLFF.

CDR3: CASRDHGLYNSPLHF. In nucleotides, the CDR3 is TGCGCCAGCAGGGATCATGGACTCTATAATTCACCCCTCCACTTT. This chain links TRBV5-1 with TRBJ1-6; D gene unclear. CDR3 length: 15 amino acids. Trimming removed 5 bases at V and 3 bases at J, with 12 bases between. CDR1 is SGHRS, CDR2 YFSETQ, per germline.

This clone was detected once. The chain is built from TRBV10-3 and TRBJ2-1; D is ambiguous. Looked up from germline, CDR1 is ENHRY and CDR2 is SYGVKD. The CDR3 runs to 11 residues. V was pared by 9 bases and J by 7 bases, with 10 bases between. For the CDR3, the DNA is TGTGCCATTGGCACACGGAATGAGCAGTTCTTC. Its translation: CAIGTRNEQFF.

The chain combines TRBV5-4 with TRBJ1-2; TRBD1 might be the D (5 bases). Trimming removed 0 bases from V and 1 base from J, with 10 bases in between. The CDR3 is 15 amino acids. Germline-derived CDR1 and CDR2 are SGHNT and YYREEE (reference sequence). As DNA, the CDR3 is TGTGCCAGCAGCTTGGGGGGCGCCGGTAACTATGGCTACACCTTC. This encodes CASSLGGAGNYGYTF.

CDR3 sequence: CASTPVPAYNEQFF. Here the CDR3 DNA reads TGTGCCAGCACTCCGGTCCCGGCGTACAATGAGCAGTTCTTC. The rearrangement joins TRBV6-6 to TRBJ2-1, with no clear D. Per germline, CDR1 MNHNY and CDR2 SVGAGI (reference sequence). The CDR3 is 14 residues long. Trimming left V 7 bases short and J 4 bases short, with 14 bases between.

The chain has TRBV3-1 (or the pseudogene TRBV3-2) and TRBJ2-1, with 9 nucleotides matching TRBD2. This CDR3 has 17 amino acids. The V and J ends lost 1 base and 5 bases, in that order; junction bases with no gene match: 9. The germline CDR1 and CDR2 sequences are LGHDT and YNNKEL (reference sequence). The DNA for the CDR3 is TGTGCCAGCAGCCAAGGTCTAGCGGGATCTCTCAACAATGAGCAGTTCTTC. Protein sequence: CASSQGLAGSLNNEQFF.

The genes are TRBV11-3 and TRBJ2-2; 7 nucleotides agree with TRBD1. The CDR3 covers 16 residues. The J segment lost 7 bases and the V segment lost 3 bases, leaving 11 bases of the junction unmatched. CDR1 is SGHNT and CDR2 is YENEEA in the germline V gene. For the CDR3, the DNA is TGTGCCAGCAGCTTGGAGACAGGGTTCGGTCACGGGGAGCTGTTTTTT. Encoded protein: CASSLETGFGHGELFF.

CDR3 bases: TGTGCCAGCAGCTCAAACCAGGGGGTGAATTCACCCCTCCACTTT. Translation gives CASSSNQGVNSPLHF. The rearrangement links TRBV7-9 to TRBJ1-6, with 7 bases matching TRBD1. V shed 4 bases and J 7 bases; nucleotides not matched to a gene: 7. There are 15 residues in the CDR3. Per the germline V gene, CDR1 is SEHNR and CDR2 is FQNEAQ (reference sequence).

The rearrangement joins TRBV7-2 to TRBJ1-1; the D gene is possibly TRBD1 (5 bases). Germline CDR1 reads SGHTA; CDR2 reads FQGNSA. V lost 5 bases and J 4 bases, leaving 17 bases between the germline ends. There are 15 residues in the CDR3. CDR3 amino acids: CASSPRAQLGTEAFF. CDR3 sequence (DNA): TGTGCCAGCAGCCCCAGGGCGCAGTTGGGCACTGAAGCTTTCTTT.

The V gene is TRBV27, the J gene TRBJ2-7, with 8 bases aligning to TRBD1. V trimming: 4 bases; J trimming: 3 bases; junction bases outside the gene matches: 11. Germline lookup yields CDR1 MNHEY and CDR2 SMNVEV (reference sequence). This CDR3 comprises 16 residues. Written as DNA, the CDR3 is TGTGCCAGCAGTTCCATGACAGGGGTCACCATCTACGAGCAGTACTTC. Its protein is CASSSMTGVTIYEQYF.

This clone turned up a few times. This chain uses TRBV27 with TRBJ2-3; 14 positions agree with TRBD2. V trimming: 1 base; J trimming: 3 bases; junction bases outside the gene matches: 12. This CDR3 has 20 amino acids. Germline V gives CDR1 MNHEY, CDR2 SMNVEV (reference sequence). As DNA, the CDR3 is TGTGCCAGCAGTTTATGGGGGACTAGCGGGAGAGGGGGCGTAACAGATACGCAGTATTTT. Translated: CASSLWGTSGRGGVTDTQYF.

The chain couples TRBV5-4 to TRBJ2-1; 8 bases fit TRBD1. Germline-derived CDR1 and CDR2 are SGHNT and YYREEE (reference sequence). The CDR3 consists of 16 residues. The trim removed 3 bases at V and 1 base at J, leaving 6 bases unmatched. For the CDR3, the DNA is TGTGCCAGCAGCTCAGGGGGCGCGGGGTCCTACAATGAGCAGTTCTTC. Protein sequence: CASSSGGAGSYNEQFF.

This clone appeared a single time. The chain uses TRBV25-1 and TRBJ1-4; D not certain. The CDR3 spans 13 residues. Per the germline V gene, CDR1 is MGHDK and CDR2 is SYGVNS. The V end lost 6 bases, the J end lost 8 bases, and 13 bases lay between the germline ends. The CDR3 here is CASRKREKEKLFF. The CDR3 DNA reads as TGTGCCAGCAGGAAAAGAGAAAAAGAAAAACTGTTTTTT.

The V call is TRBV6-1, the J call TRBJ2-1, with a weak D call TRBD2 (6 bases). Per germline, CDR1 MNHNS and CDR2 SASEGT. Trimming stripped 1 base from V and 6 bases from J, with 19 bases between. The CDR3 consists of 17 residues. The DNA for the CDR3 is TGTGCCAGCAGTGAAGAGGTGGCGGTAGCGGAGGCCAATGAGCAGTTCTTC. This encodes CASSEEVAVAEANEQFF.

Worth noting for this clone: At the DNA level, this CDR3 is encoded by other sequences in the same sample as well. The rearrangement links TRBV6-1 to TRBJ2-7; D unresolved. The CDR3 is 11 amino acids. With 3 bases removed from V and 3 bases from J, the gap between germline ends came to 3 bases. In germline, CDR1 is MNHNS, CDR2 SASEGT. The CDR3 sequence is CASSDSYEQYF. DNA for the CDR3: TGTGCCAGCAGTGATAGCTACGAGCAGTACTTC.

The DNA for the CDR3 is TGTGCCAGCGGGCCTCGGGGGGAGGGCTTGACAGATACGCAGTATTTT. Protein product: CASGPRGEGLTDTQYF. The V and J genes are TRBV9 and TRBJ2-3; 7 bases agree with TRBD2. CDR3 length equals 16 residues. Trimming removed 7 bases from V and 3 bases from J; junction bases left unmatched: 14. Germline V gene data show CDR1 as SGDLS and CDR2 as YYNGEE.

CDR3 nucleotides: TGTGCCATCACGAGCGGGGGCATTGAGCAGTTCTTC. Amino acids: CAITSGGIEQFF. This sequence joins TRBV21-1 and TRBJ2-1; TRBD2, the table's D call, was not compared with the DNA. TRBV21-1 is deemed a pseudogene. This CDR3 is built from 12 residues.

The chain has TRBV19 and TRBJ2-7; D is perhaps TRBD1 or TRBD2 (5 bases each). V dropped 4 bases and J dropped 6 bases, with 13 bases sitting between them. The CDR3 is 13 residues long. The germline CDR1 and CDR2 sequences are LNHDA and SQIVND (reference sequence). CDR3 region: CASSTEGRPEQYF. Written as DNA, the CDR3 is TGTGCCAGTAGTACAGAGGGACGGCCCGAGCAGTACTTC.

The chain combines TRBV6-5 with TRBJ2-2, with 8 bases fitting TRBD2. This CDR3 has 15 amino acids. V shed 5 bases, J shed 2 bases, and the junction held 4 bases outside the gene matches. CDR1 MNHEY and CDR2 SVGAGI come from the germline V gene. The CDR3 reads CASSLAGFNTGELFF. For the CDR3, the DNA is TGTGCCAGCAGTCTAGCGGGCTTTAACACCGGGGAGCTGTTTTTT.

V and J are TRBV10-3 and TRBJ1-2; D remains unclear. CDR3 length equals 15 residues. Trimming removed 1 base at V and 8 bases at J, with 17 bases between. Per the germline V gene, CDR1 is ENHRY and CDR2 is SYGVKD. CDR3 in amino acids: CAISELVRSNEGYTF. DNA of the CDR3: TGTGCCATCAGTGAGTTAGTGCGAAGTAACGAAGGCTACACCTTC.

This clone was seen just once. This sequence joins TRBV6-5 and TRBJ2-7, with D tentatively TRBD2 (6 bases). The germline gives CDR1 MNHEY, CDR2 SVGAGI. Trimming removed 5 bases from V and 4 bases from J, with 9 bases in between. CDR3 length: 12 amino acids. The CDR3 loop is CASSPSEYEQYF. CDR3 sequence (DNA): TGTGCCAGCAGTCCTAGCGAGTACGAGCAGTACTTC.

The chain combines TRBV6-4 with TRBJ2-3; possibly TRBD2 for D (6 bases). Germline CDR1 MRHNA, CDR2 SNTAGT. The ends were cut back, 3 bases at V and 4 bases at J, with 11 bases in the middle. This CDR3 comprises 14 residues. CDR3 DNA sequence: TGTGCCAGCAGTGAACTAGCAGCGGCAGATACGCAGTATTTT. It specifies CASSELAAADTQYF.

The CDR3 sequence: CASSRSAGEPYEQYF. The DNA of the CDR3 is TGTGCCAGCAGTAGATCGGCAGGTGAACCCTACGAGCAGTACTTC. The chain uses TRBV6-5 and TRBJ2-7; D is undetermined. The CDR3 sequence is 15 residues long. Trimming shortened V by 5 bases and J by 2 bases, and 16 bases separated the two germline ends. Germline loops: CDR1 MNHEY, CDR2 SVGAGI.

This chain links TRBV6-6 with TRBJ2-1; 8 bases line up with TRBD2. V lost 5 bases, J lost 0 bases, and 9 bases stayed unmatched. This CDR3 region has 17 residues. Looked up from germline, CDR1 is MNHNY and CDR2 is SVGAGI (reference sequence). The CDR3 reads CASSLSTSGGSYNEQFF. CDR3 in DNA: TGTGCCAGCAGTCTCTCCACTAGCGGAGGCTCCTACAATGAGCAGTTCTTC.